This T cell receptor (beta chain) was found in a study of spatial heterogeneity in lung cancer. V was shortened by 1 base and J by 1 base, with 13 bases between the two germline ends. The V gene's germline CDR1 is SGHTS and CDR2 YDEGEE. This CDR3 has 16 residues. Each CDR3 protein is one row after TCRdb ran MiXCR on the 5' RACE reads. The profile shows about 38,000 distinct CDR3 sequences, roughly 8% of them singletons. The time point was: sample taken at primary tumor resection. Whole RNA, which was extracted from tumor, nontumor lung tissue or frozen PBMC, was sequenced without any cell sorting. The donors, 60 to 80 patients with untreated early-stage non-small cell lung cancer, provided the samples.

V is TRBV5-8 and J is TRBJ2-3; a possible D gene is TRBD2 (5 bases). The sequencing used PBMCs, collected at surgery. The clonotype comes from a male donor with early-stage non-small cell lung cancer. The CDR3 nucleotides are TGTGCCAGCAGCTTGTACGGGGTCCGTGGCACAGATACGCAGTATTTT. It yields the protein CASSLYGVRGTDTQYF.